These 3 T cell receptor beta chains were all obtained from the same sample, sequenced in a study of cytomegalovirus exposure and HLA in healthy donors. PCR was performed using 60 Vbeta and 13 Jbeta primers. The repertoire was sequenced with immunoSEQ multiplex PCR; TCRdb's copy has only in-frame clones and lacks some. There are 110,000 or so clones in the sample; roughly three quarters occur only once, and approximately 12% lies in the top ten. Sequencing was carried out using PBMCs. The receptors stem from a woman aged 40 to 50 in good health and CMV-seropositive.

The rearrangement links TRBV25-1 to TRBJ1-2, with 7 bases fitting TRBD1. V dropped 3 bases and J dropped 4; count of bases not matched to a gene: 5. In germline, CDR1 is MGHDK, CDR2 SYGVNS. CDR3 size: 14 residues. The CDR3 reads CASSDQGVSYGYTF. CDR3 nucleotide sequence: TGTGCCAGCAGTGATCAGGGGGTGAGCTATGGCTACACCTTC.

The genes are TRBV5-1 and TRBJ1-4; D might be TRBD1 (6 bases). V lost 3 bases to trimming and J lost 8 bases, with 11 bases between them. The germline V gene encodes CDR1 SGHRS and CDR2 YFSETQ. The CDR3 sequence is 13 residues long. CDR3 nucleotides: TGCGCCAGCAGCTCGGGGGGGCAGGAAAAACTGTTTTTT. This gives the protein CASSSGGQEKLFF.

This clone was detected a few times. The chain couples TRBV10-3 to TRBJ1-5, with D hard to call. CDR3 length: 12 residues. Germline CDR1 reads ENHRY; CDR2 reads SYGVKD. Deletions cut 3 bases from V and 7 bases from J, with 7 bases between. The CDR3 DNA is TGTGCCATCAGTGACAGAGGGCAGCCCCAGCATTTT. This sequence encodes CAISDRGQPQHF.